A few counts support the clone carrying this TCR beta chain. Its specificity is not known. PBMCs were sourced from approximately 9.3 ml fresh peripheral blood. This entry is derived from a study of T cells in Graves' hyperthyroidism and ophthalmopathy. General study points: Most thyroid-expanded clonotypes above 0.001 were also found in blood. A model built on 13 V-J features separated ophthalmopathy from stable hyperthyroidism.

CDR1 and CDR2 (germline): MNHNS, SASEGT. This CDR3 comprises 12 residues. Trimming shortened V by 7 bases and J by 0 bases, and 6 bases separated the two germline ends. The CDR3 regions of TCR beta were amplified from RNA transcripts. During a first-round RT-PCR of the TCR CDR3, the HTBI primer set was used. TCRdb passed the multiplex PCR reads through MiXCR, listing each CDR3 protein once. The sample gives about 600,000 distinct CDR3 sequences, 16% of which show up once; roughly 3.4% is in the top ten. The V and J genes are TRBV6-1 and TRBJ1-2; D is unclear. The clonotype comes from a woman in her thirties or forties with Graves' ophthalmopathy. The sequenced sample was blood. CDR3: CASTTANYGYTF. The CDR3 bases are TGTGCCAGCACCACGGCTAACTATGGCTACACCTTC.